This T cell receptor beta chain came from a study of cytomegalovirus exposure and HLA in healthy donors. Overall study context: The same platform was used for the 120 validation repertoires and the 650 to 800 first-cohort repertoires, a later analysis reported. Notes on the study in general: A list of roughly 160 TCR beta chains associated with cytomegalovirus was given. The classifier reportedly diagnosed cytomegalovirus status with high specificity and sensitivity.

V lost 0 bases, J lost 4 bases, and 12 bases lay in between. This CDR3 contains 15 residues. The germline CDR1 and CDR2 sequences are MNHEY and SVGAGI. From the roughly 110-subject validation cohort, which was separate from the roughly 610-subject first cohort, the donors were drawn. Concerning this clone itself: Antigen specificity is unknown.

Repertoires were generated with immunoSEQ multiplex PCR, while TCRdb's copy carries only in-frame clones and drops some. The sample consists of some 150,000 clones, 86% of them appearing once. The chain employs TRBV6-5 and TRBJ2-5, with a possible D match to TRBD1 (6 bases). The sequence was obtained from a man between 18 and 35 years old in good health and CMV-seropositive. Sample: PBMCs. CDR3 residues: CASSYSKGGGETQYF. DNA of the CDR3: TGTGCCAGCAGTTACTCTAAAGGGGGTGGAGAGACCCAGTACTTC.